The 3 T cell receptor beta chains in this list originate from one sample, sequenced in a study of CD8+CD57+ T cells in acquired aplastic anemia. TCR beta VDJ and CDR3 profiling used genomic DNA as template. TCRdb reanalysed the reads using MiXCR and keeps one entry per CDR3 protein. In the table there are about 170,000 distinct CDR3 sequences, 55% to 75% of which are singletons. Sequenced sample: sorted CD4+, CD8+, or CD8+CD57+ T cells (not recorded which) from PBMCs. The receptors derive from a human donor in good health.

This clonotype was counted between two and nine times. This rearrangement joins TRBV7-3 to TRBJ2-7; D tentatively reads TRBD1 or TRBD2 (5 bases each). The CDR3 spans 14 residues. Trimming removed 5 bases at V and 2 bases at J, with 13 bases between. CDR1 SGHTA and CDR2 FQGTGA come from the germline V gene. CDR3 nucleotides: TGTGCCAGCAGCCCGGGGACGGTACCCTACGAGCAGTACTTC. Encoded protein: CASSPGTVPYEQYF.

Sample share makes this clonotype medium-sized. V is TRBV5-1 and J is TRBJ1-2; 7 positions match TRBD1. Germline trimming cut 2 bases from V and 0 bases from J; bases unmatched to any gene: 7. The CDR3 totals 16 residues. CDR1 is SGHRS, CDR2 YFSETQ, per germline. CDR3 protein: CASSLSGTEANYGYTF. The DNA of the CDR3 is TGCGCCAGCAGCTTATCCGGGACAGAAGCTAACTATGGCTACACCTTC.

The rearrangement uses TRBV10-3 and TRBJ1-6; 8 bases agree with TRBD1. From germline, CDR1 is ENHRY and CDR2 SYGVKD. The CDR3 runs to 14 residues. V was pared by 7 bases and J by 10 bases, with 9 bases of the junction left unmatched. The CDR3 DNA reads as TGTGCCATCAATGACAGGGGAGGGGGATCACCCCTCCACTTT. Its protein is CAINDRGGGSPLHF.